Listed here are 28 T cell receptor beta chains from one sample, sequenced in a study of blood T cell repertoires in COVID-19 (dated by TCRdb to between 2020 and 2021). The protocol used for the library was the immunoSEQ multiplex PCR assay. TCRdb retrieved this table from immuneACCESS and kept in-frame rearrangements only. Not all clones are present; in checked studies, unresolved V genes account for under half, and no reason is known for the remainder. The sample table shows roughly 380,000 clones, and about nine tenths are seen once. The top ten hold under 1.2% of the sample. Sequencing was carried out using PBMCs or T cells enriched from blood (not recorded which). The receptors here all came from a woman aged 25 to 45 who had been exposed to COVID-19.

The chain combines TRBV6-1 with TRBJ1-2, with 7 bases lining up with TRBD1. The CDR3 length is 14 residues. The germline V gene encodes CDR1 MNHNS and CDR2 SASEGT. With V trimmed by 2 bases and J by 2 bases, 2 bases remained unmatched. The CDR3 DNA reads TGTGCCAGCAGTGAAAGGGGGCTGAACTATGGCTACACCTTC. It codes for CASSERGLNYGYTF.

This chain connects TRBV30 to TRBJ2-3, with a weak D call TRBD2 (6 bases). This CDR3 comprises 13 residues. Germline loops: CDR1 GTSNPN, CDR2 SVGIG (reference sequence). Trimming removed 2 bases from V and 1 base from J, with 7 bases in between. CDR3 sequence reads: CAWSREGTDTQYF. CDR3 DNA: TGTGCCTGGAGTAGGGAGGGCACAGATACGCAGTATTTT.

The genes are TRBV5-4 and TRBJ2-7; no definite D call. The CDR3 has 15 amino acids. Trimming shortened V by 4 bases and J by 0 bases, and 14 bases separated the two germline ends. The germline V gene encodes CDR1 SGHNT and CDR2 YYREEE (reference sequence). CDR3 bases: TGTGCCAGCAGCCCTGGCGGAGCTAGCTCCTACGAGCAGTACTTC. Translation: CASSPGGASSYEQYF.

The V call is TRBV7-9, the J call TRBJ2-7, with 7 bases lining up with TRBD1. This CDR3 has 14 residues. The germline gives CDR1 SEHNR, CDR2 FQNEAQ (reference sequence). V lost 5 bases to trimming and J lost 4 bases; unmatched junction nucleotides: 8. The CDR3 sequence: CASSRPGTEYEQYF. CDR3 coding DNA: TGTGCCAGCAGCAGGCCCGGGACAGAGTACGAGCAGTACTTC. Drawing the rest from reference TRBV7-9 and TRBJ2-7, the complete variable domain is DTGVSQNPRHKITKRGQNVTFRCDPISEHNRLYWYRQTLGQGPEFLTYFQNEAQLEKSRLLSDRFSAERPKGSFSTLEIQRTEQGDSAMYLCASSRPGTEYEQYFGPGTRLTVT.

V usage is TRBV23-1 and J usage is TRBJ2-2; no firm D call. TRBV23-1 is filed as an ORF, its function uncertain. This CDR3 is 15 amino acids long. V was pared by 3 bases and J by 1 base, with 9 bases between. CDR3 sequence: CASSHSGQNTGELFF. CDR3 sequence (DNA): TGCGCCAGCAGTCATTCAGGCCAGAACACCGGGGAGCTGTTTTTT.

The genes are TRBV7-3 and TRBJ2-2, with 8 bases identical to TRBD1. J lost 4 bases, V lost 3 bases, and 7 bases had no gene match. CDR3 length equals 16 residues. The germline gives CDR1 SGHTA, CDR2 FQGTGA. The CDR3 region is CASSLPGGAGTGELFF. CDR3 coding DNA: TGTGCCAGCAGCTTGCCAGGGGGCGCGGGCACCGGGGAGCTGTTTTTT.

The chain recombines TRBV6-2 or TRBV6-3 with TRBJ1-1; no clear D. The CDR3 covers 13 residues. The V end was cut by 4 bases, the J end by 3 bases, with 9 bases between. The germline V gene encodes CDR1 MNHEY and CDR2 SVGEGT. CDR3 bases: TGTGCCAGCAGTTGGGCCTCGTACACTGAAGCTTTCTTT. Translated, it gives CASSWASYTEAFF.

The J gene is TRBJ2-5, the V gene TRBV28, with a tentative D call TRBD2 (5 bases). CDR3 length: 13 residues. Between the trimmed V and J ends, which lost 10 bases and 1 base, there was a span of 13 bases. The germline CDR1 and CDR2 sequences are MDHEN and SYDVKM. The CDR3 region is CATEGVIQETQYF. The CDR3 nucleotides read TGTGCCACCGAGGGCGTCATCCAAGAGACCCAGTACTTC.

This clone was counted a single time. The CDR3: CASSQDLYEQYF. The CDR3 DNA follows: TGTGCCAGCAGCCAAGACTTATACGAGCAGTACTTC. This chain joins TRBV5-6 and TRBJ2-7; D gene uncertain. The length of the CDR3 is 12 residues. Germline loops: CDR1 SGHDT, CDR2 YYEEEE. V dropped 4 bases and J dropped 4 bases, with 9 bases sitting between them.

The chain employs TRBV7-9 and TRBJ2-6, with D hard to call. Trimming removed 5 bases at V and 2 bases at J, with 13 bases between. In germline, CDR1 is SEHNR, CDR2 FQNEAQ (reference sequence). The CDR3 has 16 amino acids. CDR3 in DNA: TGTGCCAGCAGCCCTCCCCCCTCTGCTGGGGCCAACGTCCTGACTTTC. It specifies CASSPPPSAGANVLTF. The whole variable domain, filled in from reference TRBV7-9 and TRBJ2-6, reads DTGVSQNPRHKITKRGQNVTFRCDPISEHNRLYWYRQTLGQGPEFLTYFQNEAQLEKSRLLSDRFSAERPKGSFSTLEIQRTEQGDSAMYLCASSPPPSAGANVLTFGAGSRLTVL.

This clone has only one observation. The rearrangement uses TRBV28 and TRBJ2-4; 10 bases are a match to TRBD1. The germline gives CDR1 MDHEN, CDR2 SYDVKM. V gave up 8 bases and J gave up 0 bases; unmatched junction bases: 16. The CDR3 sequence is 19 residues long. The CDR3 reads CASPPGTGAALLAKNIQYF. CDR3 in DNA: TGTGCCAGCCCCCCCGGGACAGGGGCCGCTCTCTTAGCCAAAAACATTCAGTACTTC.

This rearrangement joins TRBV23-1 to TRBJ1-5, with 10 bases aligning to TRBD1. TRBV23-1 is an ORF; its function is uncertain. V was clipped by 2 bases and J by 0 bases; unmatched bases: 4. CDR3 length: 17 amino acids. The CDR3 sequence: CASSQVDRGDSNQPQHF. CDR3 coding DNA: TGCGCCAGCAGTCAAGTGGACAGGGGGGATAGCAATCAGCCCCAGCATTTT.

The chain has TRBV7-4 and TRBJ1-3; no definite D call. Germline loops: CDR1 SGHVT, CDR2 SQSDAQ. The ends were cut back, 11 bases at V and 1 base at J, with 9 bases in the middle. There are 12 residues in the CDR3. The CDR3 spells CAPWESGNTIYF. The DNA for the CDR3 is TGTGCCCCGTGGGAGTCTGGAAACACCATATATTTT. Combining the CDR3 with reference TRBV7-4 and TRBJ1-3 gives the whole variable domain GAGVSQSPRYKVAKRGRDVALRCDSISGHVTLYWYRQTLGQGSEVLTYSQSDAQRDKSGRPSGRFSAERPERSVSTLKIQRTEQGDSAVYLCAPWESGNTIYFGEGSWLTVV.

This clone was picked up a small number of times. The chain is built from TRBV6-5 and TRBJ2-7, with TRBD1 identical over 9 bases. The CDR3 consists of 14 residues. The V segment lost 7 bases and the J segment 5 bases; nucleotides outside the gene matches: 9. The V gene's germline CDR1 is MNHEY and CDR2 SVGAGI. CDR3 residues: CASTRTGTGHEQYF. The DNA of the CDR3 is TGTGCCAGCACTCGAACCGGGACAGGGCACGAGCAGTACTTC.

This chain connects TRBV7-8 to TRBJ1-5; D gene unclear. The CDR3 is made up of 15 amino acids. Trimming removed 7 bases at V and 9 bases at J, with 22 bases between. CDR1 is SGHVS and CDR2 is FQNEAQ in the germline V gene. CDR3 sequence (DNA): TGTGCCAGCACCGACCGGTCGGTCGGCACGGGGCCCCAGCATTTT. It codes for CASTDRSVGTGPQHF.

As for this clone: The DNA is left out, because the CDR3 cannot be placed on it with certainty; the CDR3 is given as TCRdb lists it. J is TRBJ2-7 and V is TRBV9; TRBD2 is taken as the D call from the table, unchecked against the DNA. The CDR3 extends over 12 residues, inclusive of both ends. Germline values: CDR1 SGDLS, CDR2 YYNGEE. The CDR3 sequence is CASSVGEGSLDF.

For the CDR3, the DNA is TGTGCCAGTCACAAAAGGAGTCTGCCCGAGTACGAGCAGTACTTC. Amino acid sequence: CASHKRSLPEYEQYF. The gene calls are TRBV28 and TRBJ2-7; D is ambiguous. Trimming pared 9 bases from V and 4 bases from J, leaving 22 bases between. Germline assignment: CDR1 MDHEN and CDR2 SYDVKM. CDR3 size: 15 residues.

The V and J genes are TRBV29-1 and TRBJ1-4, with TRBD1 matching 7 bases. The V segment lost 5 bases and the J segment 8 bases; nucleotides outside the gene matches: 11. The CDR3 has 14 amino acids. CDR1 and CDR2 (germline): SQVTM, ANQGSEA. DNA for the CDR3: TGCAGCGTTCAGACAGGGTCGGTTGGGGAAAAACTGTTTTTT. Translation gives CSVQTGSVGEKLFF.

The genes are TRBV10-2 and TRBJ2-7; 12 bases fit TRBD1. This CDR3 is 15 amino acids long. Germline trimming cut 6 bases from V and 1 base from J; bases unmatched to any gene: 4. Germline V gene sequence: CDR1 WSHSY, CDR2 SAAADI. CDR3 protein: CASRPGQGASYEQYF. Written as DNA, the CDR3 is TGCGCCAGCAGACCGGGACAGGGGGCATCCTACGAGCAGTACTTC.

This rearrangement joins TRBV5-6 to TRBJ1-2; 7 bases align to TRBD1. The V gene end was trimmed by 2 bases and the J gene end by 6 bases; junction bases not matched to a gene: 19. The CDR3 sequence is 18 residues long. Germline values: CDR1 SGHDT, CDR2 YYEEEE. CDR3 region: CASSFLGTMKQGSDGYTF. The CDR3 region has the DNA TGTGCCAGCAGCTTTCTCGGGACCATGAAACAGGGGTCTGATGGCTACACCTTC.

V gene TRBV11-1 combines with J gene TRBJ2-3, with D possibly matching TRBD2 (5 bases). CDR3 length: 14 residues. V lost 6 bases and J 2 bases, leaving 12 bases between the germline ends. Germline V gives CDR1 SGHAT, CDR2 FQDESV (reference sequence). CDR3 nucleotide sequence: TGTGCCAGCAGTCAGCGGCCCATCACAGATACGCAGTATTTT. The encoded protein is CASSQRPITDTQYF.

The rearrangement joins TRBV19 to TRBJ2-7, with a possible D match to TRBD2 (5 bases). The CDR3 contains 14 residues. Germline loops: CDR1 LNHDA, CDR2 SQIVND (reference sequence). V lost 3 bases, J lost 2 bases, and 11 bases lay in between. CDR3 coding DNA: TGTGCCAGTAGTATTCGAGGTAGCGCCTACGAGCAGTACTTC. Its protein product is CASSIRGSAYEQYF.

CDR3 region: CASSPIAGVNEQYF. Written as DNA, the CDR3 is TGTGCCAGCAGTCCGATAGCGGGAGTAAACGAGCAGTACTTC. This chain links TRBV7-3 with TRBJ2-7; 9 bases line up with TRBD2. This CDR3 comprises 14 residues. CDR1 and CDR2 from the germline V gene are SGHTA and FQGTGA. V shed 6 bases, J shed 5 bases, and the junction held 8 bases outside the gene matches. Combining the CDR3 with reference TRBV7-3 and TRBJ2-7 gives the whole variable domain GAGVSQTPSNKVTEKGKYVELRCDPISGHTALYWYRQSLGQGPEFLIYFQGTGAADDSGLPNDRFFAVRPEGSVSTLKIQRTERGDSAVYLCASSPIAGVNEQYFGPGTRLTVT.

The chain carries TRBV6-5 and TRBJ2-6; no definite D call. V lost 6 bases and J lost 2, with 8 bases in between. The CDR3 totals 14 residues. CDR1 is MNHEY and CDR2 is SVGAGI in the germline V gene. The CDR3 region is CASSRVTGANVLTF. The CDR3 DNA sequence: TGTGCCAGCAGCCGCGTCACTGGGGCCAACGTCCTGACTTTC.

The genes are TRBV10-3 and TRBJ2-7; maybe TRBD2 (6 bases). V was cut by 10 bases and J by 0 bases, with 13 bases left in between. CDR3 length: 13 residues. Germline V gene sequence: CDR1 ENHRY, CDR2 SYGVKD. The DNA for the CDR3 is TGTGCCACCGTAGCGGTTAGCTCCTACGAGCAGTACTTC. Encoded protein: CATVAVSSYEQYF.

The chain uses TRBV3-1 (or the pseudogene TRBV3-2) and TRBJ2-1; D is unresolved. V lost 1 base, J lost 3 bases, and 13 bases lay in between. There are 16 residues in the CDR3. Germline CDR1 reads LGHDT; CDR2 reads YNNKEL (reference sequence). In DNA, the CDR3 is TGTGCCAGCAGCCAAGCCCCTTTCTCAGACTACAATGAGCAGTTCTTC. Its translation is CASSQAPFSDYNEQFF.

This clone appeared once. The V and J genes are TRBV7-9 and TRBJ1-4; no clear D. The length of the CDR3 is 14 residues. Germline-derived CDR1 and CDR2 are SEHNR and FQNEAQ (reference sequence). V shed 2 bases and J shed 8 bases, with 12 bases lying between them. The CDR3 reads CASSLIPTSEKLFF. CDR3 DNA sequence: TGTGCCAGCAGCTTAATCCCGACATCAGAAAAACTGTTTTTT.

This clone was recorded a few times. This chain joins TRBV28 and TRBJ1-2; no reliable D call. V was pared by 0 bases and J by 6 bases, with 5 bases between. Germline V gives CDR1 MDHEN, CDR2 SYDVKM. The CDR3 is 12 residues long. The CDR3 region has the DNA TGTGCCAGCAGTTTATGGCAGAATGGCTACACCTTC. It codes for CASSLWQNGYTF.